This T cell receptor beta chain was captured in a study of T cells in women clearing cervical HPV infection. Study-level information: Case blood was drawn when the lesion was first found; control blood after infection became undetectable. Study-level findings and limits: Repertoire richness, not evenness, was significantly elevated in CIN3+ cases versus controls. Timing of associations relative to infection is unclear; T-cell subsets were not isolated. TRBV6-7 relative abundance averaged approximately 0.11% in cases and under 0.2% in controls.

This clone is classed as medium-sized by frequency. The antigen is undetermined. The read gets to within 3 residues of the CDR3 end, and the germline J gene fills in the rest. Libraries were prepared by immunoSEQ multiplex PCR; TCRdb keeps only in-frame clonotypes and omits some of them. This sample's clone table lists about 26,000 clones. Germline V gene lookup returns CDR1 SGHTA and CDR2 FQGTGA. CDR3 length equals 18 residues. V lost 5 bases and J 0 bases, leaving 17 bases between the germline ends. The sequenced sample was blood buffy coat. This sequence was found in a woman between 18 and 70 years old with a cervical HPV16 infection that either progressed to CIN3+ or cleared (not recorded which). The genes are TRBV7-3 and TRBJ2-6, with D tentatively TRBD2 (6 bases). The CDR3 reads CASSPTSGPLSGANVLTF. Partial CDR3 DNA: TGTGCCAGCAGCCCAACCAGCGGGCCTCTCTCTGGGGCCAACGTC.